This note documents a single T cell receptor beta chain sequence. Antigen unknown. This PCR relied on a set of 60 Vbeta primers and 13 Jbeta primers. Using immunoSEQ multiplex PCR, the repertoire was profiled, and TCRdb retains in-frame clones only, with some absent. The data contain roughly 100,000 clones, 65% to 75% of them singletons. The data were obtained in a study of cytomegalovirus exposure and HLA in healthy donors. Study-level results: One variant, a missense change in DCLRE1C, was linked in a later analysis to TCR beta V- and J-gene trimming.

Germline values: CDR1 KGHSH, CDR2 LQKENI. The CDR3 covers 18 residues. V dropped 8 bases and J dropped 1; count of bases not matched to a gene: 17. The chain is built from TRBV18 and TRBJ2-3; 8 nucleotides match TRBD2. The source material was PBMCs. This receptor was taken from a man aged 35 to 55 in good health and CMV-seropositive. CDR3 sequence reads: CASATSEAAEVRTDTQYF. CDR3 nucleotides: TGTGCCAGCGCGACTAGCGAGGCCGCAGAGGTGCGCACAGATACGCAGTATTTT.